The rows below give T cell receptor beta chains drawn from one sample of a study of T cell changes during pregnancy in multiple sclerosis. Assay: immunoSEQ multiplex PCR; the TCRdb copy retains only in-frame clones and omits some. This table holds almost 50,000 clones, 90% to 95% found once. The sample here was peripheral blood, taken after pregnancy. The origin of the receptors is a female donor with multiple sclerosis, enrolled in a pregnancy study. Each CDR3 is given with its conserved first and last residue. Each record gives: J gene, clone size, V gene, D gene, CDR3 protein, CDR3 DNA. D genes are given only for firm matches. Only some rows state a clone size, as once, few, many or a class for expanded clones.

j_call: TRBJ1-5; clone_size: NA; v_call: TRBV19; d_call: NA; cdr3_aa: CASKSLQGPNQPQHF; cdr3_nt: TGTGCCAGTAAAAGTCTGCAGGGCCCGAATCAGCCCCAGCATTTT
j_call: TRBJ1-4; clone_size: NA; v_call: TRBV4-1; d_call: NA; cdr3_aa: CASSQSRGNEKLFF; cdr3_nt: TGCGCCAGCAGCCAATCCAGGGGTAATGAAAAACTGTTTTTT
j_call: TRBJ2-2; clone_size: NA; v_call: TRBV29-1; d_call: NA; cdr3_aa: CSVEVISDQGTGELFF; cdr3_nt: TGCAGCGTTGAAGTAATTAGTGACCAGGGGACCGGGGAGCTGTTTTTT
j_call: TRBJ2-3; clone_size: NA; v_call: TRBV6-4; d_call: TRBD2; cdr3_aa: CASSVGTSGTDTQYF; cdr3_nt: TGTGCCAGCAGCGTAGGGACTAGCGGCACAGATACGCAGTATTTT
j_call: TRBJ1-1; clone_size: NA; v_call: TRBV29-1; d_call: TRBD1; cdr3_aa: CSASQGRNTEAFF; cdr3_nt: TGCAGCGCATCACAGGGGAGGAACACTGAAGCTTTCTTT
j_call: TRBJ2-1; clone_size: NA; v_call: TRBV27; d_call: NA; cdr3_aa: CATVSRGGYNEQFF; cdr3_nt: TGTGCCACCGTGTCGAGGGGGGGGTACAATGAGCAGTTCTTC
j_call: TRBJ2-7; clone_size: NA; v_call: TRBV5-6; d_call: TRBD1; cdr3_aa: CASSSADRGPYEQYF; cdr3_nt: TGTGCCAGCAGCTCCGCGGACAGGGGGCCCTACGAGCAGTACTTC
j_call: TRBJ2-1; clone_size: NA; v_call: TRBV7-9; d_call: TRBD1; cdr3_aa: CASSFPGQGHNEQFF; cdr3_nt: TGTGCCAGCAGCTTTCCGGGACAGGGGCACAATGAGCAGTTCTTC
j_call: TRBJ2-3; clone_size: NA; v_call: TRBV7-3; d_call: TRBD1; cdr3_aa: CASSVGGQGGTDTQYF; cdr3_nt: TGTGCCAGCAGCGTAGGGGGACAGGGGGGGACAGATACGCAGTATTTT
j_call: TRBJ2-2; clone_size: NA; v_call: TRBV27; d_call: TRBD2; cdr3_aa: CASSRRASGGPTRSTGELFF; cdr3_nt: TGTGCCAGCAGCCGACGGGCTAGCGGGGGCCCTACGCGAAGCACCGGGGAGCTGTTTTTT
j_call: TRBJ1-2; clone_size: NA; v_call: TRBV29-1; d_call: NA; cdr3_aa: CSVSRANYGYTF; cdr3_nt: TGCAGCGTCAGCAGGGCGAACTATGGCTACACCTTC
j_call: TRBJ1-5; clone_size: NA; v_call: TRBV7-6; d_call: TRBD1; cdr3_aa: CASSTGTGDNQPQHF; cdr3_nt: TGTGCCAGCAGCACTGGGACAGGGGACAATCAGCCCCAGCATTTT
j_call: TRBJ2-1; clone_size: NA; v_call: TRBV9; d_call: TRBD2; cdr3_aa: CASSVASGGASSYNEQFF; cdr3_nt: TGTGCCAGCAGCGTAGCTAGCGGGGGCGCCAGCTCCTACAATGAGCAGTTCTTC
j_call: TRBJ1-4; clone_size: NA; v_call: TRBV7-2; d_call: NA; cdr3_aa: CASSLEPTVGSEKLFF; cdr3_nt: TGTGCCAGCAGCTTAGAACCTACAGTGGGTAGTGAAAAACTGTTTTTT
j_call: TRBJ2-3; clone_size: NA; v_call: TRBV5-4; d_call: TRBD2; cdr3_aa: CASSAGTSSPDTQYF; cdr3_nt: TGTGCCAGCAGTGCCGGGACTAGCTCTCCGGATACGCAGTATTTT
j_call: TRBJ1-1; clone_size: NA; v_call: TRBV7-8; d_call: NA; cdr3_aa: CASSYEDRNTEAFF; cdr3_nt: TGTGCCAGCAGCTACGAGGACAGGAACACTGAAGCTTTCTTT
j_call: TRBJ1-2; clone_size: NA; v_call: TRBV7-9; d_call: TRBD1; cdr3_aa: CASSALGQSPNYGYTF; cdr3_nt: TGTGCCAGCAGCGCATTGGGACAGTCCCCTAACTATGGCTACACCTTC
j_call: TRBJ1-3; clone_size: once; v_call: TRBV19; d_call: NA; cdr3_aa: CASTTTGNSGNTIYF; cdr3_nt: TGTGCCAGTACCACGACAGGCAACTCTGGAAACACCATATATTTT
j_call: TRBJ2-3; clone_size: NA; v_call: TRBV4-2; d_call: TRBD2; cdr3_aa: CASSDETSGGVFTDTQYF; cdr3_nt: TGTGCCAGCAGCGACGAAACTAGCGGGGGGGTCTTCACAGATACGCAGTATTTT
j_call: TRBJ1-2; clone_size: few; v_call: TRBV19; d_call: NA; cdr3_aa: CASSSRRRDSNYGYTF; cdr3_nt: TGTGCCAGTAGTAGCCGGCGGAGAGACTCTAACTATGGCTACACCTTC
j_call: TRBJ2-3; clone_size: NA; v_call: TRBV5-8; d_call: TRBD2; cdr3_aa: CAIRRRGGTDTQYF; cdr3_nt: TGTGCCATCCGGCGGCGGGGGGGGACAGATACGCAGTATTTT
j_call: TRBJ2-3; clone_size: NA; v_call: TRBV10-3; d_call: NA; cdr3_aa: CATSVSPDTQYF; cdr3_nt: TGTGCCACGAGCGTTTCCCCAGATACGCAGTATTTT
j_call: TRBJ2-7; clone_size: NA; v_call: TRBV5-1; d_call: NA; cdr3_aa: CASSSGARGVREQYF; cdr3_nt: TGCGCCAGCAGCTCCGGAGCCAGGGGAGTGCGCGAGCAGTACTTC
j_call: TRBJ1-6; clone_size: NA; v_call: TRBV7-9; d_call: NA; cdr3_aa: CASSLGSTNSPLHF; cdr3_nt: TGTGCCAGCAGCTTGGGCAGCACTAATTCACCCCTCCACTTT
j_call: TRBJ1-4; clone_size: NA; v_call: TRBV30; d_call: NA; cdr3_aa: CAWTWENEKLFF; cdr3_nt: TGTGCCTGGACTTGGGAGAATGAAAAACTGTTTTTT
j_call: TRBJ2-6; clone_size: NA; v_call: TRBV9; d_call: TRBD2; cdr3_aa: CASSVGEGRAGANVLTF; cdr3_nt: TGTGCCAGCAGCGTAGGAGAGGGGAGGGCAGGGGCCAACGTCCTGACTTTC
j_call: TRBJ1-3; clone_size: NA; v_call: TRBV7-9; d_call: TRBD1; cdr3_aa: CASARSHLGGGSRYF; cdr3_nt: TGTGCCAGCGCGAGGAGCCACCTAGGGGGCGGCAGCAGATATTTT
j_call: TRBJ2-1; clone_size: once; v_call: TRBV7-2; d_call: TRBD1; cdr3_aa: CASSGQGYLVNEQFF; cdr3_nt: TGTGCCAGCAGCGGACAGGGGTACTTAGTCAATGAGCAGTTCTTC
j_call: TRBJ1-1; clone_size: NA; v_call: TRBV6-5; d_call: NA; cdr3_aa: CASSSGVVTEAFF; cdr3_nt: TGTGCCAGCAGTTCCGGGGTGGTCACTGAAGCTTTCTTT
j_call: TRBJ1-2; clone_size: NA; v_call: TRBV4-3; d_call: NA; cdr3_aa: CASSQGGGYGYTF; cdr3_nt: TGCGCCAGCAGCCAAGGCGGGGGGTATGGCTACACCTTC
j_call: TRBJ2-3; clone_size: NA; v_call: TRBV7-3; d_call: NA; cdr3_aa: CASSLTLAADTQYF; cdr3_nt: TGTGCCAGCAGCTTAACACTAGCAGCAGATACGCAGTATTTT
j_call: TRBJ1-6; clone_size: once; v_call: TRBV4-1; d_call: NA; cdr3_aa: CASSEGQGMSYNSPLHF; cdr3_nt: TGCGCCAGCAGCGAAGGGCAGGGAATGTCCTATAATTCACCCCTCCACTTT
j_call: TRBJ1-2; clone_size: NA; v_call: TRBV15; d_call: TRBD1; cdr3_aa: CATSEPGQGAQFGYTF; cdr3_nt: TGTGCCACCAGTGAACCGGGACAGGGGGCGCAGTTTGGCTACACCTTC
j_call: TRBJ2-7; clone_size: NA; v_call: TRBV7-2; d_call: NA; cdr3_aa: CASSLDWGSPFYEQYF; cdr3_nt: TGTGCCAGCAGCTTAGATTGGGGCAGTCCCTTCTACGAGCAGTACTTC
j_call: TRBJ2-7; clone_size: NA; v_call: TRBV5-4; d_call: TRBD1; cdr3_aa: CASSFPGQGVLEQYF; cdr3_nt: TGTGCCAGCAGCTTTCCGGGACAGGGGGTGCTCGAGCAGTACTTC
j_call: TRBJ2-3; clone_size: NA; v_call: TRBV4-3; d_call: TRBD2; cdr3_aa: CASSQDSGLASDTQYF; cdr3_nt: TGCGCCAGCAGCCAAGATTCGGGACTAGCATCAGATACGCAGTATTTT
j_call: TRBJ1-1; clone_size: few; v_call: TRBV13; d_call: NA; cdr3_aa: CASSLVGGAQAEAFF; cdr3_nt: TGTGCCAGCAGCTTGGTTGGCGGGGCTCAGGCTGAAGCTTTCTTT
j_call: TRBJ1-2; clone_size: NA; v_call: TRBV11-1; d_call: NA; cdr3_aa: CASSLGDYGYTF; cdr3_nt: TGTGCCAGCAGCTTAGGCGATTATGGCTACACCTTC
j_call: TRBJ1-6; clone_size: NA; v_call: TRBV12-5; d_call: NA; cdr3_aa: CASGLGEGWSPLHF; cdr3_nt: TGTGCTAGTGGTTTGGGGGAGGGGTGGTCACCCCTCCACTTT
j_call: TRBJ2-3; clone_size: NA; v_call: TRBV7-3; d_call: TRBD2; cdr3_aa: CASSSGFSGGGTDTQYF; cdr3_nt: TGTGCCAGCAGCTCAGGCTTCAGCGGGGGAGGCACAGATACGCAGTATTTT